This TCR beta chain derives from a study of prognosis after radiotherapy for stage I lung cancer. This clonotype appeared many times. The authors amplified TCR beta CDR3 from genomic DNA using two-round multiplex PCR. Gene-specific primers for each TRBV and TRBJ gene drove first-round PCR. TCRdb analysed the multiplex PCR reads with MiXCR anew, one entry per CDR3 protein. The repertoire holds about 51,000 distinct CDR3 sequences, with approximately 35% as singletons. Germline V lookup: CDR1 SGHRS, CDR2 YFSETQ. This CDR3 has 15 amino acids. Trimming cost V 0 bases and J 6 bases; bases outside gene matches: 8.

Source: PBMCs, taken before or after stereotactic body radiation therapy (not recorded which). This receptor was obtained from a donor over 45 with non-small cell lung cancer. The V call is TRBV5-1, the J call TRBJ2-7; 8 nucleotides align to TRBD1. CDR3 bases: TGCGCCAGCAGCTTGGAGAGACAGGGGTTTTCCGAGCAGTACTTC. Its protein product is CASSLERQGFSEQYF.